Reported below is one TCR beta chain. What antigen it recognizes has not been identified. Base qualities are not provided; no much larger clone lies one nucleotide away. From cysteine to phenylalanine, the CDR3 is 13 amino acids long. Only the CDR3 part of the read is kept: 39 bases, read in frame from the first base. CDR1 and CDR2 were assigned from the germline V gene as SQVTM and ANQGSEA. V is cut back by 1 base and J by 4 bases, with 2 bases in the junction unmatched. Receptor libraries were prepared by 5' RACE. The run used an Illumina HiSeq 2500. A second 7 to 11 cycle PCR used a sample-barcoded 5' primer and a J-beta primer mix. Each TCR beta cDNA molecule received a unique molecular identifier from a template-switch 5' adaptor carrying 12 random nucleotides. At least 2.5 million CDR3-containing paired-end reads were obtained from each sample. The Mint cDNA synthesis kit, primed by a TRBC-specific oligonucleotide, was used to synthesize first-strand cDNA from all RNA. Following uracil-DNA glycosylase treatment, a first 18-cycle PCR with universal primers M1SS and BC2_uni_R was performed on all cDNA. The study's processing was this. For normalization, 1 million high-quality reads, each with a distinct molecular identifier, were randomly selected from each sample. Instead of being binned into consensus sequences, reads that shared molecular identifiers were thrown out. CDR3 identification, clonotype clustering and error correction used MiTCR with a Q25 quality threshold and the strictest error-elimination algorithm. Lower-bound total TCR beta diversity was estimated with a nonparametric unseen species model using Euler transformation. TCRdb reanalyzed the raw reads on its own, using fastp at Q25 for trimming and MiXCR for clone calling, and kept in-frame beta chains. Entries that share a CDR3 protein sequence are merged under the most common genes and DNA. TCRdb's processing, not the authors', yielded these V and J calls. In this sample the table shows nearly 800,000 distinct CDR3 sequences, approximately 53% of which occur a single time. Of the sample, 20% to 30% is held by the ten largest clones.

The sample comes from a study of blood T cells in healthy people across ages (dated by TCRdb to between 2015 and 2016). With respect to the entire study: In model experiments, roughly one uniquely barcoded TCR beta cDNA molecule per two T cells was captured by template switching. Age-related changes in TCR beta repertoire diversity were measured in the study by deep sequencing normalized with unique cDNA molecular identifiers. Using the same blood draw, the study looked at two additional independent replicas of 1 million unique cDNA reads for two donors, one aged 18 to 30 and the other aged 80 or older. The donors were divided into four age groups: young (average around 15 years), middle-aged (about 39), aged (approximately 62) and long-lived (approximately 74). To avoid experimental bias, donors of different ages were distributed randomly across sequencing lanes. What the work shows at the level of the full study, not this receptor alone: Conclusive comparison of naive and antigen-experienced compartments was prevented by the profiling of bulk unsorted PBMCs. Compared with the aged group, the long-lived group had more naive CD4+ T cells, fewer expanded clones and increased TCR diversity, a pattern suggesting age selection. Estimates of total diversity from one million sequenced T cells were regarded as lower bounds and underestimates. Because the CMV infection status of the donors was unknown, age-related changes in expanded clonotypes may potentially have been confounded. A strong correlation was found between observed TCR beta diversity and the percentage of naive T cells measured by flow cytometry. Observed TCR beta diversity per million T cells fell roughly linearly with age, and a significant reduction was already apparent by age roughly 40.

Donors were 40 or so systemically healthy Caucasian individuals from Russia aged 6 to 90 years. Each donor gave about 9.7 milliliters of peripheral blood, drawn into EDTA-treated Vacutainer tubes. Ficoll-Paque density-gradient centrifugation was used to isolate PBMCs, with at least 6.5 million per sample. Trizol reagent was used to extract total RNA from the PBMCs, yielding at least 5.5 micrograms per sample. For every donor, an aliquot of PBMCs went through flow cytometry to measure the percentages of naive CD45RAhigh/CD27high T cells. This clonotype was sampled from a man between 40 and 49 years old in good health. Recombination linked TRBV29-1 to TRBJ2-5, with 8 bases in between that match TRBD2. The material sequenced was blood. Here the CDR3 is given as CSVEAGGPETQYF. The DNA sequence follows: TGCAGCGTTGAAGCGGGAGGGCCAGAGACCCAGTACTTC. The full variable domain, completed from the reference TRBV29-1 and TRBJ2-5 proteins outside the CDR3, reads SAVISQKPSRDICQRGTSLTIQCQVDSQVTMMFWYRQQPGQSLTLIATANQGSEATYESGFVIDKFPISRPNLTFSTLTVSNMSPEDSSIYLCSVEAGGPETQYFGPGTRLLVL.